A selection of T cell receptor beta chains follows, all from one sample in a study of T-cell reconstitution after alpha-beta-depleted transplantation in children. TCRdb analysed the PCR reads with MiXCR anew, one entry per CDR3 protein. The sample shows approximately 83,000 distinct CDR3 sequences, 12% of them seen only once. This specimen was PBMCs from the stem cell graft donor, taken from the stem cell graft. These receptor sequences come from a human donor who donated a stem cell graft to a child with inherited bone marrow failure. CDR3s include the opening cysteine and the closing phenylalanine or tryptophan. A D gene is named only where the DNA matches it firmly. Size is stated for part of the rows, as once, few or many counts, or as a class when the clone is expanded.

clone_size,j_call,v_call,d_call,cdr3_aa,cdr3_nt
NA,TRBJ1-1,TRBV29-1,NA,CSVEGRMNTEAFF,TGCAGCGTTGAAGGACGGATGAACACTGAAGCTTTCTTT
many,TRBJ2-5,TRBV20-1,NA,CSAFKGGGETQYF,TGCAGTGCCTTTAAGGGTGGAGGAGAGACCCAGTACTTC
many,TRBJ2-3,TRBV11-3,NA,CATRSSGDTQYF,TGTGCCACTCGCTCGTCCGGGGATACGCAGTATTTT
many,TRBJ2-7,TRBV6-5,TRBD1,CASRIEQGAYEQYF,TGTGCCAGCAGAATAGAACAGGGGGCCTACGAGCAGTACTTC
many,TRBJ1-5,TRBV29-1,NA,CSVGSRNQPQHF,TGCAGCGTCGGTTCTCGCAATCAGCCCCAGCATTTT
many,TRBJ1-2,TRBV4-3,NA,CASSQARGAGYGYTF,TGCGCCAGCAGCCAGGCTCGGGGGGCGGGCTATGGCTACACCTTC
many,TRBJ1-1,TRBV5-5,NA,CASSLEIGTEAFF,TGTGCCAGCAGCTTGGAGATCGGGACTGAAGCTTTCTTT
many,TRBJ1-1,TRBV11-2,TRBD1,CASSLEGGRNTEAFF,TGTGCCAGCAGCTTAGAAGGGGGCAGGAACACTGAAGCTTTCTTT
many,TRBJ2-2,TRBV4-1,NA,CASSQDGGRNTGELFF,TGCGCCAGCAGCCAAGATGGGGGCAGGAACACCGGGGAGCTGTTTTTT
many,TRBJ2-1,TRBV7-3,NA,CASSLTGPRDQQFF,TGTGCCAGCAGCTTAACTGGACCGCGCGACCAGCAGTTCTTC
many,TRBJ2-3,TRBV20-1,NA,CSARGMFDTQYF,TGCAGTGCTAGGGGAATGTTCGATACGCAGTATTTT
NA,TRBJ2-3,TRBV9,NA,CASSSHRSWSTDTQYF,TGTGCCAGCAGCTCACACCGAAGTTGGAGCACAGATACGCAGTATTTT
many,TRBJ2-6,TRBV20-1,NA,CSASRGRHSGANVLTF,TGCAGTGCTAGTAGGGGCAGGCACTCTGGGGCCAACGTCCTGACTTTC
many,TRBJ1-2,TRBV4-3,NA,CASSRDTTFYGYTF,TGCGCCAGCAGTCGGGACACAACATTCTATGGCTACACCTTC
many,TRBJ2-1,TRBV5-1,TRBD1,CASSLDPGGVFQFF,TGCGCCAGCAGCTTGGATCCAGGGGGCGTTTTCCAGTTCTTC
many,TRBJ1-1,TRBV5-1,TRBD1,CASSPKPGTDNTEAFF,TGCGCCAGCAGCCCAAAACCCGGGACAGACAACACTGAAGCTTTCTTT
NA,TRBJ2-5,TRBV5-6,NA,CASSFSLQETQYF,TGTGCCAGCAGCTTCTCGCTCCAAGAGACCCAGTACTTC
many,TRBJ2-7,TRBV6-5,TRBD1,CASSAGTDDYEQYF,TGTGCCAGCAGCGCCGGGACAGACGACTACGAGCAGTACTTC
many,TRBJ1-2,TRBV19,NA,CASNNRAASNYGYTF,TGTGCCAGTAACAACAGGGCTGCTTCTAACTATGGCTACACCTTC
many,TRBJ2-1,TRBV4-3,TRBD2,CASSQSGIGGGNLNEQFF,TGCGCCAGCAGCCAGTCAGGAATAGGCGGGGGGAATCTCAATGAGCAGTTCTTC
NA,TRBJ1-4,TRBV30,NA,CAWKMRHNEKLFF,TGTGCCTGGAAGATGCGGCATAATGAAAAACTGTTTTTT
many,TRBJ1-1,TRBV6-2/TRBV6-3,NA,CASTNGGRPEAFF,TGTGCCAGCACCAACGGGGGGAGGCCTGAAGCTTTCTTT
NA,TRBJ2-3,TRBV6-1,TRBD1,CASSGQGSSTDTQYF,TGTGCCAGCAGTGGACAGGGTTCTAGCACAGATACGCAGTATTTT
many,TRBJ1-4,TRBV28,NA,CASSLYGAATNEKLFF,TGTGCCAGCAGTCTATACGGGGCGGCCACTAATGAAAAACTGTTTTTT
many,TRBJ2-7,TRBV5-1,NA,CASSLGSGRTDEQYF,TGCGCCAGCAGCTTGGGGTCTGGGAGGACGGACGAGCAGTACTTC
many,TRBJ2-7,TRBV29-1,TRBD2,CSVEMASGMSSYEQYF,TGCAGCGTTGAGATGGCTAGCGGGATGAGCTCCTACGAGCAGTACTTC
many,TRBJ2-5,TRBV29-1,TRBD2,CSVDGGRGDSETQYF,TGCAGCGTTGATGGGGGACGGGGGGACTCGGAGACCCAGTACTTC
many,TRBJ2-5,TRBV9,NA,CASSVMGVGETQYF,TGTGCCAGCAGCGTGATGGGGGTCGGGGAGACCCAGTACTTC
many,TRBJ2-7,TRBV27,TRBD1,CASSFGQGRYEQYF,TGTGCCAGCAGTTTCGGACAGGGCCGGTACGAGCAGTACTTC
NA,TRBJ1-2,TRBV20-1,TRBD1,CSASPGQAYGYTF,TGCAGTGCTAGCCCCGGACAGGCCTATGGCTACACCTTC
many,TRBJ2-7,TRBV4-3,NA,CASSQRVMGYEQYF,TGCGCCAGCAGCCAAAGGGTAATGGGCTACGAGCAGTACTTC
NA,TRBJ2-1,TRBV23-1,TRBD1,CASRLRQGNEQFF,TGCGCCAGCAGACTGCGACAGGGTAATGAGCAGTTCTTC